This TCR beta chain comes out of a study of T-cell reconstitution after alpha-beta-depleted transplantation in children. Study conclusions and caveats: Certain patients had high TCRbeta diversity at day 60, and it came from recipient T cells and thymic progenitors that survived. Where alpha-beta T cells came from about two months after transplant was reportedly several hundred expanded graft clones.

Unique molecular identifiers were used in preparing the TCRbeta library. TCRdb re-called the PCR reads through MiXCR, storing one row per CDR3 protein. The data show 500,000 to 650,000 distinct CDR3 sequences, about an eighth seen once. Between the trimmed V and J ends, which lost 2 bases and 7 bases, there was a span of 15 bases. This CDR3 spans 15 amino acids. CDR1 is MNHEY, CDR2 SMNVEV, per germline (reference sequence). This clonotype was seen ten or more times. Its antigen is still unknown. The sequencing here drew on PBMCs, mostly from graft donor cells, taken 360 days after TCRalphabeta/CD19-depleted stem cell transplant. V gene TRBV27 combines with J gene TRBJ2-1; no firm D call. This TCR derives from a male patient younger than 18 who had a stem cell transplant for acute myeloid leukemia, so the T cells may come from the graft donor. The CDR3 nucleotides read TGTGCCAGCAGTTTAGGTCAGGCTAGTAGGAATGAGCAGTTCTTC. Residues: CASSLGQASRNEQFF.